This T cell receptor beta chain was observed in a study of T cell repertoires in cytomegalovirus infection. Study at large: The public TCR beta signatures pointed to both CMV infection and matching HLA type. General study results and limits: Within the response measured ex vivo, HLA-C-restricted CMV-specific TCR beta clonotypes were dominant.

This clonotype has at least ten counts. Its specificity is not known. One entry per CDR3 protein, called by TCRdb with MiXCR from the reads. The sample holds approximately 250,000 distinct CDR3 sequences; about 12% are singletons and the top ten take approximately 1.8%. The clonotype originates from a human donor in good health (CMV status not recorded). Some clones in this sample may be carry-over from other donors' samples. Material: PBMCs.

CDR3 protein: CASSLGQGIEQYF. CDR3 in DNA: TGTGCCAGCAGCTTAGGACAGGGAATCGAGCAGTACTTC. The V gene is TRBV7-2, the J gene TRBJ2-7, with TRBD1 identical over 7 bases. J gave up 6 bases and V 1 base, and 3 bases lay outside the gene matches. CDR1 SGHTA and CDR2 FQGNSA come from the germline V gene. The CDR3 covers 13 residues.